The TCR beta chain under discussion was sequenced for a study of CD8 T cells in Susac syndrome. As for this clonotype: Its antigen is unknown.

TCR beta sequences were obtained from blood CD8+ and CD4+ T cells. Reverse transcription of about 0.5 to 1 ug RNA used random hexamers. TCR beta CDR3 was amplified by immunoSEQ multiplex PCR. This amplification extended across 54 Vbeta and 13 Jbeta segments. From the immunoSEQ multiplex PCR reads, TCRdb called clonotypes with MiXCR, one entry per CDR3 protein. The table shows around 200,000 distinct CDR3 sequences, with approximately 95% occurring only once. Study-wide results and caveats: The authors acknowledged that the study's TCR sequencing and HLA analysis involved relatively few individuals.

Sequenced sample: CD4+ T cells from PBMCs. This sequence was found in a human donor with multiple sclerosis.

This CDR3 is CSASGGAEETQYF. CDR3 in DNA: TGCAGTGCTAGCGGGGGGGCCGAGGAGACCCAGTACTTC. The chain is built from TRBV20-1 and TRBJ2-5, with 8 bases identical to TRBD2. CDR3 size: 13 residues. Germline CDR1 is DFQATT and CDR2 is SNEGSKA (reference sequence). V was clipped by 3 bases and J by 5 bases; unmatched bases: 5.